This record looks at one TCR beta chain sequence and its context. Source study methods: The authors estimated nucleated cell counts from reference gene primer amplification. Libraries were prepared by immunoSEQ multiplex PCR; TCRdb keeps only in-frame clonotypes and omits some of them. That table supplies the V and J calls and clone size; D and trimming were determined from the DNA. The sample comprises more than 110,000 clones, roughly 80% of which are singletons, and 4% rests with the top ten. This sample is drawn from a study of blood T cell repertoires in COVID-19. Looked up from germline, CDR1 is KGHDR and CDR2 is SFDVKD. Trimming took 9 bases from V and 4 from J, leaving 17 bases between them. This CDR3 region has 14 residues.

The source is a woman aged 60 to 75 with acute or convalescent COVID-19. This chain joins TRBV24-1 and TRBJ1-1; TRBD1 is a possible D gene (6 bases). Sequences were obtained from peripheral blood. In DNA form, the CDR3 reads TGTGCCACCCGGGACACCTATTCCGGCACTGAAGCTTTCTTT. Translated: CATRDTYSGTEAFF.